These 25 T cell receptor beta chains came from one sample sequenced in a study of T cells in Graves' hyperthyroidism and ophthalmopathy. Using RNA transcripts as the source, TCR beta CDR3 regions were amplified. HTBI primers were employed in a first-round RT-PCR of the TCR CDR3. TCRdb re-analysed the multiplex PCR reads in MiXCR, keeping a single row per CDR3 protein. The sample holds 700,000 or so distinct CDR3 sequences, around 13% seen once. Sequenced input: blood. The receptor set was obtained from a woman in her fifties or sixties with Graves' ophthalmopathy.

The chain has TRBV7-9 and TRBJ2-1; D may correspond to TRBD1 or TRBD2 (6 bases each). CDR3 length: 16 amino acids. V was shortened by 1 base and J by 4 bases, with 14 bases between the two germline ends. The germline V gene encodes CDR1 SEHNR and CDR2 FQNEAQ (reference sequence). CDR3 amino acids: CASSLVGGPIYNEQFF. DNA of the CDR3: TGTGCCAGCAGCTTAGTAGGGGGGCCTATATACAATGAGCAGTTCTTC.

This clonotype occurred a few times. V gene TRBV7-9 combines with J gene TRBJ1-2, with 7 nucleotides matching TRBD1. V lost 5 bases, J lost 4 bases, and 4 bases stayed unmatched. Germline V lookup: CDR1 SEHNR, CDR2 FQNEAQ (reference sequence). The CDR3 is 13 residues long. The CDR3 reads CASSAGGSYGYTF. As DNA, the CDR3 is TGTGCCAGCAGCGCAGGGGGTTCCTATGGCTACACCTTC. Based on the CDR3 plus reference TRBV7-9 and TRBJ1-2, the full variable domain is DTGVSQNPRHKITKRGQNVTFRCDPISEHNRLYWYRQTLGQGPEFLTYFQNEAQLEKSRLLSDRFSAERPKGSFSTLEIQRTEQGDSAMYLCASSAGGSYGYTFGSGTRLTVV.

In this sample, this clonotype turned up a few times. V usage is TRBV6-1 and J usage is TRBJ1-2, with 10 bases that match TRBD1. V shed 6 bases, J shed 3 bases, and the junction held 13 bases outside the gene matches. This CDR3 spans 17 amino acids. Germline loops: CDR1 MNHNS, CDR2 SASEGT. The CDR3 loop is CASSRRQGAFLDYGYTF. Here the CDR3 DNA reads TGTGCCAGCAGCCGGAGACAGGGGGCCTTTTTGGACTATGGCTACACCTTC.

This clonotype was counted only a few times. The genes are TRBV5-1 and TRBJ1-1; D is ambiguous. The CDR3 is made up of 13 amino acids. V lost 2 bases and J lost 4, with 9 bases in between. Germline V gives CDR1 SGHRS, CDR2 YFSETQ. For the CDR3, the DNA is TGCGCCAGCAGCTTTTCATCCGGCACTGAAGCTTTCTTT. This encodes CASSFSSGTEAFF.

This clonotype was seen at least ten times. V and J are TRBV12-3 or TRBV12-4 and TRBJ2-7; D call uncertain. V dropped 4 bases and J dropped 4 bases, with 14 bases sitting between them. The CDR3 length is 14 residues. CDR3: CASSWVGPTYEQYF. CDR3 nucleotide sequence: TGTGCCAGCAGTTGGGTAGGACCGACTTACGAGCAGTACTTC.

The rearrangement links TRBV19 to TRBJ2-5, with D tentatively TRBD2 (6 bases). This CDR3 has 15 amino acids. CDR1 is LNHDA, CDR2 SQIVND, per germline (reference sequence). Trimming took off 0 bases at V and 3 bases at J, with 11 bases between the two ends. CDR3 residues: CASSIEGTGEETQYF. The CDR3 DNA reads TGTGCCAGTAGTATAGAAGGGACGGGAGAAGAGACCCAGTACTTC.

This clonotype has ten or more counts. The chain employs TRBV6-1 and TRBJ1-1; D remains unclear. This CDR3 is 14 amino acids long. Germline V gene sequence: CDR1 MNHNS, CDR2 SASEGT. Trimming cost V 6 bases and J 1 base, with 12 bases left between them. Here the CDR3 reads CASSHTGWNTEAFF. For the CDR3, the DNA is TGTGCCAGCAGCCATACCGGTTGGAACACTGAAGCTTTCTTT.

The rearrangement links TRBV7-2 to TRBJ2-5, with 15 bases identical to TRBD2. Germline V gives CDR1 SGHTA, CDR2 FQGNSA. The junction had 5 bases not matched to a gene; V was cut back by 1 base and J by 2 bases. This CDR3 region has 18 residues. The CDR3 loop reads CASSLVVGLAGGQETQYF. The DNA for the CDR3 is TGTGCCAGCAGCTTAGTTGTTGGACTAGCGGGAGGGCAAGAGACCCAGTACTTC.

The table lists this clonotype with many counts. This chain uses TRBV11-3 with TRBJ2-1; unclear D gene. Looked up from germline, CDR1 is SGHNT and CDR2 is YENEEA. This CDR3 is 14 amino acids long. V lost 1 base and J 9 bases, leaving 13 bases between the germline ends. The CDR3 nucleotides read TGTGCCAGCAGCTTAGTAAGTATCAGTGTTGAGCAGTTCTTC. It is translated as CASSLVSISVEQFF.

This clonotype was counted many times. The rearrangement joins TRBV6-2 or TRBV6-3 to TRBJ1-1; no clear D. CDR3 size: 13 residues. Germline values: CDR1 MNHEY, CDR2 SVGEGT. Trimming removed 0 bases from V and 7 bases from J, with 9 bases in between. CDR3 nucleotides: TGTGCCAGCAGTTACTCATGGGCGCTTGAAGCTTTCTTT. It codes for CASSYSWALEAFF.

This clonotype showed up just a few times. The chain links TRBV28 to TRBJ1-5; 7 bases align to TRBD1. In germline, CDR1 is MDHEN, CDR2 SYDVKM. CDR3 length equals 18 residues. With V trimmed by 1 base and J by 0 bases, 9 bases remained unmatched. CDR3 nucleotide sequence: TGTGCCAGCAGTTTATTGTCTCCAGGACAGGATAGCAATCAGCCCCAGCATTTT. It translates to CASSLLSPGQDSNQPQHF.

This clonotype has at least ten counts. The chain joins TRBV12-5 to TRBJ1-3, with a possible D match to TRBD1 (6 bases). There are 19 residues in the CDR3. With 4 bases removed from V and 0 bases from J, the gap between germline ends came to 22 bases. Germline V gene data show CDR1 as LGHNT and CDR2 as FRNRAP. CDR3 bases: TGTGCTAGTGGTTGCACCCTCGATCGGGACATATGCTCTGGAAACACCATATATTTT. This codes for CASGCTLDRDICSGNTIYF.

This clonotype was seen ten or more times. The chain has TRBV7-8 and TRBJ1-3; D remains unclear. Germline V gene data show CDR1 as SGHVS and CDR2 as FQNEAQ. The CDR3 totals 15 residues. Trimming shortened V by 5 bases and J by 0 bases, and 11 bases separated the two germline ends. In DNA form, the CDR3 reads TGTGCCAGCAGCCCCATGAGGTCCTCTGGAAACACCATATATTTT. It specifies CASSPMRSSGNTIYF.

Worth noting for this clonotype: A much larger clonotype is one base distant, so this may be a read error. The rearrangement uses TRBV5-1 and TRBJ1-2, with 7 bases aligning to TRBD1. The germline gives CDR1 SGHRS, CDR2 YFSETQ. Losses at the gene ends were 4 bases for V and 2 bases for J; bases not matched to a gene: 5. The length of the CDR3 is 14 residues. CDR3 nucleotides: TGCGCCAGCAGCCGGGGGGGACAGAACTATGGCTACACCTTC. It encodes CASSRGGQNYGYTF.

At least ten counts were recorded for this clonotype. The rearrangement uses TRBV6-1 and TRBJ1-5; possible D gene TRBD1, 6 bases. Germline CDR1 is MNHNS and CDR2 is SASEGT. Deletions cut 6 bases from V and 1 base from J, with 16 bases between. CDR3 length equals 16 residues. The CDR3, as DNA: TGTGCCAGCAGCCACGACAGGACGAGGAGCAATCAGCCCCAGCATTTT. The encoded protein is CASSHDRTRSNQPQHF.

This clonotype was found many times. The chain employs TRBV2 and TRBJ2-1; TRBD2 matches 7 bases. The germline V gene has CDR1 SNHLY and CDR2 FYNNEI. V was pared by 8 bases and J by 4 bases, with 2 bases of the junction left unmatched. CDR3 size: 12 residues. CDR3 DNA sequence: TGTGCCAGCGGGAGGGAATACAATGAGCAGTTCTTC. Amino acid sequence: CASGREYNEQFF.

Note on this clonotype: A read error may be the cause here, since a much bigger clone is one base away. V usage is TRBV13 and J usage is TRBJ2-5, with 7 positions matching TRBD2. The germline V gene has CDR1 PRHDT and CDR2 FYEKMQ (reference sequence). This CDR3 has 14 amino acids. The CDR3 DNA sequence: TGTACCAGCAGCTTAAGAAAGGCGGGAGCCCTCCAGTACTTC. It encodes CTSSLRKAGALQYF.

Ten or more counts support this clonotype. The chain joins TRBV5-4 to TRBJ1-2, with 8 bases lining up with TRBD1. Germline CDR1 is SGHNT and CDR2 is YYREEE (reference sequence). The J segment lost 4 bases and the V segment lost 4 bases, leaving 6 bases of the junction unmatched. There are 14 residues in the CDR3. In DNA form, the CDR3 reads TGTGCCAGCAGCGGCAACAGGGGGTTCTATGGCTACACCTTC. The encoded protein is CASSGNRGFYGYTF.

This clonotype has a count of ten or more. The chain is built from TRBV20-1 and TRBJ2-1, with TRBD2 matching over 9 bases. CDR1 DFQATT and CDR2 SNEGSKA come from the germline V gene (reference sequence). The CDR3 loop spans 15 amino acids. V lost 6 bases and J lost 0; bases outside the gene matches: 6. DNA of the CDR3: TGCAGTGCGGAAGGTAGCGGGAGCTCCTACAATGAGCAGTTCTTC. Residues: CSAEGSGSSYNEQFF.

This clonotype was counted many times. V usage is TRBV29-1 and J usage is TRBJ2-7; 14 positions match TRBD2. The germline V gene encodes CDR1 SQVTM and CDR2 ANQGSEA. CDR3 length: 18 amino acids. The V segment lost 1 base and the J segment 3 bases; nucleotides outside the gene matches: 11. The CDR3, as DNA: TGCAGCGTTGAAGGTATCAATCCGGGACTAGCGGGAGACTACGAGCAGTACTTC. Protein sequence: CSVEGINPGLAGDYEQYF.

Points on this clonotype: A read error may be the cause here, since a much bigger clone is one base away. The chain has TRBV6-1 and TRBJ2-7; D possibly corresponds to TRBD2 (6 bases). The germline V gene has CDR1 MNHNS and CDR2 SASEGT. The CDR3 extends over 12 amino acids. V lost 7 bases and J 3 bases, leaving 10 bases between the germline ends. In nucleotides, the CDR3 is TGTGCCAGCATGGGTAGCGGCTACGAGCAGTACTTC. It is translated as CASMGSGYEQYF.

V and J are TRBV24-1 and TRBJ2-5, with TRBD2 identical over 7 bases. Germline CDR1 KGHDR, CDR2 SFDVKD. The CDR3 runs 15 residues. Trimming removed 4 bases from V and 5 bases from J; junction bases left unmatched: 9. CDR3 sequence (DNA): TGTGCCACCAGTGAGGGGGGGGGGGGTTTGGAGACCCAGTACTTC. Translating gives CATSEGGGGLETQYF.

This clonotype was counted many times. The chain employs TRBV5-6 and TRBJ1-1, with 8 nucleotides matching TRBD1. The ends lost 5 bases at V and 4 bases at J; junction bases unmatched: 13. CDR1 and CDR2 from the germline V gene are SGHDT and YYEEEE. The CDR3 sequence is 16 residues long. The CDR3, as DNA: TGTGCCAGCAGTTGGGCGGGACAGGTGAGCTTCACTGAAGCTTTCTTT. Residues: CASSWAGQVSFTEAFF.

This clonotype was picked up many times. The V call is TRBV7-2, the J call TRBJ2-3; perhaps TRBD2 as D (6 bases). Trimming left V 2 bases short and J 0 bases short, with 15 bases between. From germline, CDR1 is SGHTA and CDR2 FQGNSA. This CDR3 comprises 17 residues. CDR3 sequence: CASSLLGPGTSTDTQYF. The DNA of the CDR3 is TGTGCCAGCAGCTTACTAGGCCCAGGGACTAGCACAGATACGCAGTATTTT.

The J gene is TRBJ2-1, the V gene TRBV24-1; the D is unclear. Germline lookup yields CDR1 KGHDR and CDR2 SFDVKD. Trimming left V 5 bases short and J 5 bases short, with 12 bases between. The CDR3 contains 14 residues. The CDR3 bases are TGTGCCACCAGTGGGGGAATAGCAGACAATGAGCAGTTCTTC. This gives the protein CATSGGIADNEQFF.